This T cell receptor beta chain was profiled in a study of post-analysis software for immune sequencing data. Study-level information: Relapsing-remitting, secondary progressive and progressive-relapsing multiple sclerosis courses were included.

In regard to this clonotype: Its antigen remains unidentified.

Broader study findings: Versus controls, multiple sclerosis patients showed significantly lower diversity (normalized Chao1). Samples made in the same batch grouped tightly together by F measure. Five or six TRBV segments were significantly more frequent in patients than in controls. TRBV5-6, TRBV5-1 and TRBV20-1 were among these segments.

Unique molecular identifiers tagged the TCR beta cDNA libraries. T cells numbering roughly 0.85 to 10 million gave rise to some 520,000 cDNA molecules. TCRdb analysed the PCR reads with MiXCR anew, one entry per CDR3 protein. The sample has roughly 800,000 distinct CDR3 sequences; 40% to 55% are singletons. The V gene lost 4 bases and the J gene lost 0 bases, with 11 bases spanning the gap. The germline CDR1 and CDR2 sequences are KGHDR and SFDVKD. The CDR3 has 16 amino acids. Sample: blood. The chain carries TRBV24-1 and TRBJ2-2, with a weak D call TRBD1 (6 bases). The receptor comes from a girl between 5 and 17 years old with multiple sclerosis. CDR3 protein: CATSDLGQPNTGELFF. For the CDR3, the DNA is TGTGCCACCAGTGACCTGGGACAACCGAACACCGGGGAGCTGTTTTTT.